This TCR beta chain was captured in a study of patients and donors after allogeneic stem cell transplantation. TCRdb passed the RT-PCR reads through MiXCR, listing each CDR3 protein once. In the table there are 800,000 to 1,000,000 distinct CDR3 sequences, more than 15% of which are singletons. Sequenced sample: blood, either unsorted or a sorted T cell fraction (not recorded which). This clonotype was sampled from a human donor who was either an allogeneic HSCT recipient or a stem cell or donor lymphocyte infusion donor (not recorded which). It is not recorded whose cells these are; they may come from a transplant donor.

This CDR3 is CASRSGTGLKTQYF. CDR3 coding DNA: TGTGCCAGCAGGTCCGGGACAGGGTTAAAGACCCAGTACTTC. The V and J genes are TRBV5-6 and TRBJ2-5; TRBD1 agrees at 9 bases. With V trimmed by 5 bases and J by 6 bases, 8 bases remained unmatched. The germline CDR1 and CDR2 sequences are SGHDT and YYEEEE. The CDR3 runs to 14 residues.